This passage covers 28 T cell receptor beta chains from one sample sequenced in a study of blood T cell repertoires in COVID-19. Only in-frame clones appear in the TCRdb table, and some are missing; sequencing was by immunoSEQ multiplex PCR. The data hold some 80,000 clones, with around 74% observed a single time. Input material: peripheral blood. The receptors shown here come from a woman of 80 years or more with active or convalescent COVID-19.

V usage is TRBV27 and J usage is TRBJ2-1, with 10 bases that match TRBD2. Germline values: CDR1 MNHEY, CDR2 SMNVEV (reference sequence). The J segment lost 9 bases and the V segment lost 1 base, leaving 3 bases of the junction unmatched. The CDR3 sequence is 14 residues long. CDR3 bases: TGTGCCAGCAGTTTATTTGCTAGCGGGAGTGAGCAGTTCTTC. It is translated as CASSLFASGSEQFF.

This clone has a single count. V is TRBV24-1 and J is TRBJ2-1, with TRBD1 as a possible D gene (6 bases). CDR1 is KGHDR, CDR2 SFDVKD, per germline. The V and J ends lost 0 bases and 6 bases respectively, with 14 bases between them. The CDR3 length is 16 residues. This CDR3 is CATSDLHSTGGNEQFF. The CDR3 nucleotides read TGTGCCACCAGTGATTTGCATTCGACAGGCGGCAATGAGCAGTTCTTC.

The rearrangement links TRBV5-1 to TRBJ2-1, with 9 bases fitting TRBD1. J gave up 3 bases and V 3 bases, and 7 bases lay outside the gene matches. In germline, CDR1 is SGHRS, CDR2 YFSETQ. The CDR3 has 16 residues. CDR3 sequence (DNA): TGCGCCAGCAGCTCTAATGGGGACAGGGTCTACAATGAGCAGTTCTTC. Amino acids: CASSSNGDRVYNEQFF. Combining the CDR3 with reference TRBV5-1 and TRBJ2-1 gives the whole variable domain KAGVTQTPRYLIKTRGQQVTLSCSPISGHRSVSWYQQTPGQGLQFLFEYFSETQRNKGNFPGRFSGRQFSNSRSEMNVSTLELGDSALYLCASSSNGDRVYNEQFFGPGTRLTVL.

The genes are TRBV11-2 and TRBJ1-3, with D unclear. V was clipped by 0 bases and J by 0 bases, with 9 bases between them. Per germline, CDR1 SGHAT and CDR2 FQNNGV. The CDR3 is 16 amino acids. The CDR3 sequence is CASSLDSPGSGNTIYF. CDR3 coding DNA: TGTGCCAGCAGCTTAGATTCACCGGGCTCTGGAAACACCATATATTTT. The variable domain in full, with the rest retrieved from reference TRBV11-2 and TRBJ1-3, is EAGVAQSPRYKIIEKRQSVAFWCNPISGHATLYWYQQILGQGPKLLIQFQNNGVVDDSQLPKDRFSAERLKGVDSTLKIQPAKLEDSAVYLCASSLDSPGSGNTIYFGEGSWLTVV.

The CDR3 nucleotides read TGTGCCAGCAGCCCGACAGGGGTTTATCATGGCTACACCTTC. This translates into CASSPTGVYHGYTF. The chain couples TRBV5-6 to TRBJ1-2; 8 nucleotides line up with TRBD1. Germline V gene sequence: CDR1 SGHDT, CDR2 YYEEEE. Trimming took 4 bases from V and 6 from J; bases not matched to a gene: 8. The CDR3 runs 14 residues.

In DNA, the CDR3 is TGTGCCAGCTCAACGACGGACACCGGGGGTAACTATGGCTACACCTTC. It codes for CASSTTDTGGNYGYTF. V gene TRBV18 combines with J gene TRBJ1-2; D might be TRBD1 (5 bases). The V end lost 5 bases, the J end lost 1 base, and 17 bases lay between the germline ends. The CDR3 length is 16 residues. The germline V gene has CDR1 KGHSH and CDR2 LQKENI.

The chain combines TRBV2 with TRBJ2-1; D might be TRBD2 (5 bases). V lost 5 bases and J 8 bases, leaving 16 bases between the germline ends. The CDR3 contains 14 residues. The germline CDR1 and CDR2 sequences are SNHLY and FYNNEI. This chain's CDR3 is CASSSTTPWHEQFF. The DNA of the CDR3 is TGTGCCAGCAGTTCGACTACCCCATGGCATGAGCAGTTCTTC.

The chain uses TRBV13 and TRBJ2-3, with 9 nucleotides matching TRBD2. Germline V CDR1 and CDR2: PRHDT, FYEKMQ (reference sequence). The CDR3 is 16 amino acids. With V trimmed by 4 bases and J by 5 bases, 10 bases remained unmatched. The CDR3 DNA reads as TGTGCCAGCAGCTCCCGGCGGCGGGGGGGCCAAGATACGCAGTATTTT. This translates into CASSSRRRGGQDTQYF.

This chain connects TRBV5-1 to TRBJ2-7; 8 bases line up with TRBD1. With V trimmed by 2 bases and J by 6 bases, 10 bases remained unmatched. CDR3 length equals 15 residues. Germline loops: CDR1 SGHRS, CDR2 YFSETQ. The CDR3 DNA reads TGCGCCAGCAGCTTATTTCAGGGGGCAACTGGCGAGCAGTACTTC. It specifies CASSLFQGATGEQYF.

The chain couples TRBV7-9 to TRBJ1-5; 10 nucleotides match TRBD1. Germline V gene sequence: CDR1 SEHNR, CDR2 FQNEAQ (reference sequence). This CDR3 comprises 18 residues. The J segment lost 0 bases and the V segment lost 4 bases, leaving 9 bases of the junction unmatched. CDR3 DNA: TGTGCCAGCAGCTCCGGGACAGGGGACCCTAATAGCAATCAGCCCCAGCATTTT. It yields the protein CASSSGTGDPNSNQPQHF.

The chain uses TRBV24-1 and TRBJ2-1, with TRBD2 identical over 7 bases. V shed 5 bases and J 0 bases; nucleotides not matched to a gene: 9. Per the germline V gene, CDR1 is KGHDR and CDR2 is SFDVKD. CDR3 length equals 17 residues. Here the CDR3 reads CATSAPSGSSSYNEQFF. In DNA form, the CDR3 reads TGTGCCACCAGTGCCCCTAGCGGCAGCAGCTCCTACAATGAGCAGTTCTTC.

DNA for the CDR3: TGTGCCAGCAGCCCGACTAGCGGGGGATTGAGGGCCGGGGAGCTGTTTTTT. This translates into CASSPTSGGLRAGELFF. The chain uses TRBV3-1 (or the pseudogene TRBV3-2) and TRBJ2-2, with TRBD2 matching over 12 bases. Looked up from germline, CDR1 is LGHDT and CDR2 is YNNKEL (reference sequence). The CDR3 extends over 17 amino acids. V shed 4 bases and J 6 bases; nucleotides not matched to a gene: 9.

This chain uses TRBV3-1 (or the pseudogene TRBV3-2) with TRBJ2-1; TRBD2 matches at 8 bases. The V segment lost 3 bases and the J segment 0 bases; nucleotides outside the gene matches: 4. The CDR3 sequence is 16 residues long. The V gene's germline CDR1 is LGHDT and CDR2 YNNKEL (reference sequence). CDR3 DNA sequence: TGTGCCAGCAGCCAGAACGGGGGGGCCTCCTACAATGAGCAGTTCTTC. It specifies CASSQNGGASYNEQFF.

The CDR3 sequence: CASSSQGANQPQHF. The CDR3 DNA follows: TGTGCCAGCAGCTCTCAGGGGGCCAATCAGCCCCAGCATTTT. The chain employs TRBV7-9 and TRBJ1-5; 8 bases map to TRBD1. J lost 3 bases, V lost 4 bases, and 2 bases had no gene match. The CDR3 is 14 residues long. Germline loops: CDR1 SEHNR, CDR2 FQNEAQ (reference sequence).

In this sample, this clone turned up a few times. The genes are TRBV2 and TRBJ2-7; 10 bases line up with TRBD2. CDR1 and CDR2 from the germline V gene are SNHLY and FYNNEI. This CDR3 region has 14 residues. V lost 5 bases, J lost 5 bases, and 6 bases stayed unmatched. CDR3 sequence (DNA): TGTGCCAGCAGTTCTAGCGGGAGTCTCCACGAGCAGTACTTC. The encoded protein is CASSSSGSLHEQYF.

V is TRBV29-1 and J is TRBJ2-7; 14 bases are a match to TRBD2. V shed 2 bases, J shed 7 bases, and the junction held 7 bases outside the gene matches. This CDR3 is built from 15 residues. Germline V gene data show CDR1 as SQVTM and CDR2 as ANQGSEA. The CDR3 bases are TGCAGCGTTGAACGGACTAGCGGGAGGACGGGTGAGCAGTACTTC. This translates into CSVERTSGRTGEQYF.

This chain uses TRBV29-1 with TRBJ2-7, with 10 bases fitting TRBD1. Germline V CDR1 and CDR2: SQVTM, ANQGSEA. Trimming removed 5 bases from V and 3 bases from J; junction bases left unmatched: 4. CDR3 size: 13 residues. CDR3 sequence reads: CSVLRDRGYEQYF. The CDR3 DNA reads TGCAGCGTTCTCCGGGACAGGGGCTACGAGCAGTACTTC.

Here the CDR3 reads CASSPSWVGRETQYF. As DNA, the CDR3 is TGTGCCAGCTCACCGTCGTGGGTAGGGAGGGAGACCCAGTACTTC. The rearrangement uses TRBV18 and TRBJ2-5; D perhaps matches TRBD2 (6 bases). Germline V gene sequence: CDR1 KGHSH, CDR2 LQKENI. The V end lost 3 bases, the J end lost 5 bases, and 16 bases lay between the germline ends. The CDR3 covers 15 residues.

The chain joins TRBV7-9 to TRBJ2-7; D may be TRBD2 (5 bases). V was trimmed by 5 bases and J by 2 bases, leaving 19 bases between them. The germline CDR1 and CDR2 sequences are SEHNR and FQNEAQ (reference sequence). This CDR3 is 16 amino acids long. CDR3 nucleotides: TGTGCCAGCAGCCCCAAATGGGAGAAGCAGGCCTACGAGCAGTACTTC. Its translation is CASSPKWEKQAYEQYF.

This sequence joins TRBV3-1 (or the pseudogene TRBV3-2) and TRBJ1-4, with D possibly TRBD1 on 6 matching bases. The CDR3 contains 13 residues. The germline gives CDR1 LGHDT, CDR2 YNNKEL (reference sequence). V lost 4 bases to trimming and J lost 8 bases, with 11 bases between them. The CDR3 DNA follows: TGTGCCAGCAGCCCAGGGGAGCAAGAAAAACTGTTTTTT. Translated: CASSPGEQEKLFF.

The V call is TRBV4-3, the J call TRBJ2-5; 11 nucleotides line up with TRBD2. This CDR3 comprises 18 residues. CDR1 is LGHNA and CDR2 is YSLEER in the germline V gene. The ends lost 0 bases at V and 2 bases at J; junction bases unmatched: 8. This CDR3 is CASSQDLIAGGRQETQYF. The CDR3 DNA is TGCGCCAGCAGCCAAGATCTCATAGCGGGGGGGCGGCAAGAGACCCAGTACTTC.

This sequence joins TRBV14 and TRBJ2-1, with D unresolved. This CDR3 has 12 amino acids. The V gene's germline CDR1 is SGHDN and CDR2 FVKESK. V lost 0 bases to trimming and J lost 7 bases, with 4 bases between them. The DNA for the CDR3 is TGTGCCAGCAGCCAAGATGAGAATGAGCAGTTCTTC. Protein product: CASSQDENEQFF.

The chain carries TRBV2 and TRBJ2-7, with 10 bases lining up with TRBD2. The CDR3 spans 14 residues. V shed 8 bases, J shed 7 bases, and the junction held 11 bases outside the gene matches. Per the germline V gene, CDR1 is SNHLY and CDR2 is FYNNEI. The CDR3 nucleotides read TGTGCCAGCTGTACCGGGACTAGCGTGGGTGAGCAGTACTTC. It translates to CASCTGTSVGEQYF.

The chain carries TRBV4-2 and TRBJ1-1; 8 nucleotides agree with TRBD1. The germline V gene encodes CDR1 LGHNA and CDR2 YNFKEQ. The CDR3 has 12 residues. Trimming at V came to 4 bases and at J to 11 bases, leaving 6 bases not matched to a gene. This CDR3 reads CASSLGQGSAFF. CDR3 sequence (DNA): TGTGCCAGCAGCCTCGGACAGGGATCGGCTTTCTTT.

The chain has TRBV27 and TRBJ2-7, with 9 bases matching TRBD1. This CDR3 spans 14 amino acids. Per the germline V gene, CDR1 is MNHEY and CDR2 is SMNVEV (reference sequence). V lost 7 bases to trimming and J lost 2 bases; unmatched junction nucleotides: 6. In nucleotides, the CDR3 is TGTGCCAGCACCCGAACAGGGGGCACCTACGAGCAGTACTTC. It is translated as CASTRTGGTYEQYF.

Here the CDR3 reads CASSVDRGEQYF. The DNA for the CDR3 is TGTGCCAGCAGCGTAGATCGGGGCGAGCAGTACTTC. This chain links TRBV9 with TRBJ2-7; D might be TRBD2 (5 bases). Germline V lookup: CDR1 SGDLS, CDR2 YYNGEE. The CDR3 covers 12 residues. V was clipped by 0 bases and J by 6 bases, with 7 bases between them.

CDR3 region: CASSFRIGQGASSGNTIYF. CDR3 nucleotide sequence: TGTGCCAGCAGTTTTAGGATCGGACAGGGGGCTTCCTCTGGAAACACCATATATTTT. The chain uses TRBV28 and TRBJ1-3; TRBD1 agrees at 11 bases. The CDR3 has 19 amino acids. Germline V gene data show CDR1 as MDHEN and CDR2 as SYDVKM. Trimming took 3 bases from V and 0 from J; bases not matched to a gene: 10.

This clone has just one count. This chain links TRBV2 with TRBJ2-1; 8 positions match TRBD1. The V gene's germline CDR1 is SNHLY and CDR2 FYNNEI. The V gene end was trimmed by 6 bases and the J gene end by 13 bases; junction bases not matched to a gene: 5. There are 11 residues in the CDR3. The CDR3 DNA is TGTGCCAGCAGGGACAGGGTACGTCAGTTCTTC. It encodes CASRDRVRQFF. Full variable domain (missing parts from reference TRBV2 and TRBJ2-1): EPEVTQTPSHQVTQMGQEVILRCVPISNHLYFYWYRQILGQKVEFLVSFYNNEISEKSEIFDDQFSVERPDGSNFTLKIRSTKLEDSAMYFCASRDRVRQFFGPGTRLTVL.